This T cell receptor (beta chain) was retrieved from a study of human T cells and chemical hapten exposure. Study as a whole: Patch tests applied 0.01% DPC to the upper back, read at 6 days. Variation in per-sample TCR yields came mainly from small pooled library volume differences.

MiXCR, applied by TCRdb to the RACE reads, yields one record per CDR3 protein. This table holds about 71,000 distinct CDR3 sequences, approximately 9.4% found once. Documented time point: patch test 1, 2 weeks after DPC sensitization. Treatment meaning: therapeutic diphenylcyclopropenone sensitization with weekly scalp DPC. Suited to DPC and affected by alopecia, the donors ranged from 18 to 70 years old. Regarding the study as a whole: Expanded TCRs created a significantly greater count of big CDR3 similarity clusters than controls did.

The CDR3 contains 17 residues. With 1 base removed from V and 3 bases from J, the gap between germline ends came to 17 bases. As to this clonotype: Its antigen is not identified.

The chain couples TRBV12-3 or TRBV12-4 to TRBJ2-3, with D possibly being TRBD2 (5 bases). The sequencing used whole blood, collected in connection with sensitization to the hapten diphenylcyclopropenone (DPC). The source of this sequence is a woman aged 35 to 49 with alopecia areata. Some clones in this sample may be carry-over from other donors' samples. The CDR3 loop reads CASSLGEGPTGTDTQYF. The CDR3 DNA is TGTGCCAGCAGTTTAGGAGAGGGCCCCACCGGGACAGATACGCAGTATTTT.